These 17 T cell receptor beta chains were all obtained from the same sample, sequenced in a study of neurological immune-mediated disorders. TCRdb fed the 5' RACE reads into MiXCR, producing one record per CDR3 protein. Seen here are 20,000 to 30,000 distinct CDR3 sequences, about 13% observed once, and the top ten hold around 13%. The sample comprised PBMCs. Source of these receptors: an older woman with HTLV-1-associated myelopathy (HAM/TSP).

The V call is TRBV7-7, the J call TRBJ2-1; D gene uncertain. The V gene's germline CDR1 is SSHAT and CDR2 FNYEAQ (reference sequence). The CDR3 is made up of 15 amino acids. V lost 2 bases, J lost 0 bases, and 8 bases lay in between. The CDR3: CASSLMGSSYNEQFF. In nucleotides, the CDR3 is TGTGCCAGCAGCTTAATGGGTAGCTCCTACAATGAGCAGTTCTTC.

This clonotype was recorded many times. The CDR3 region has the DNA TGTGCCAGCAGCTTAGTGAAGGGGTATGAGGGAGATACGCAGTATTTT. It codes for CASSLVKGYEGDTQYF. The chain has TRBV7-9 and TRBJ2-3; D tentatively reads TRBD1 or TRBD2 (5 bases each). This CDR3 region has 16 residues. Trimming pared 1 base from V and 5 bases from J, leaving 16 bases between. The germline CDR1 and CDR2 sequences are SEHNR and FQNEAQ (reference sequence).

In this sample, this clonotype turned up many times. The chain uses TRBV6-5 and TRBJ2-7, with TRBD2 as a possible D gene (6 bases). CDR1 and CDR2 (germline): MNHEY, SVGAGI. Trimming pared 1 base from V and 0 bases from J, leaving 7 bases between. This CDR3 is built from 14 residues. CDR3 nucleotide sequence: TGTGCCAGCAGTTACTTCGGGAGCTCCTACGAGCAGTACTTC. Translated: CASSYFGSSYEQYF.

V and J are TRBV24-1 and TRBJ2-1, with unresolved D. Trimming left V 0 bases short and J 1 base short, with 9 bases between. Germline CDR1 KGHDR, CDR2 SFDVKD. The CDR3 is made up of 16 amino acids. The CDR3: CATSDLKFGSYNEQFF. The CDR3 DNA sequence: TGTGCCACCAGTGATTTGAAGTTCGGTTCCTACAATGAGCAGTTCTTC.

The sample holds many counts of this clonotype. The chain is built from TRBV3-1 and TRBJ2-3; D is perhaps TRBD1 (6 bases). Between the trimmed V and J ends, which lost 4 bases and 6 bases, there was a span of 17 bases. This CDR3 spans 15 amino acids. Germline lookup yields CDR1 LGHDT and CDR2 YNNKEL (reference sequence). The CDR3 region has the DNA TGTGCCAGCAGCCGCGCACAGGGTAATGTCGATACGCAGTATTTT. Amino acid sequence: CASSRAQGNVDTQYF.

This clonotype was picked up many times. This rearrangement joins TRBV12-5 to TRBJ2-5; 10 positions match TRBD1. Germline V gene sequence: CDR1 LGHNT, CDR2 FRNRAP. V trimming: 4 bases; J trimming: 3 bases; junction bases outside the gene matches: 2. The CDR3 extends over 14 amino acids. The CDR3 reads CASGSGTGEETQYF. CDR3 sequence (DNA): TGTGCTAGTGGTTCCGGGACAGGGGAAGAGACCCAGTACTTC. The variable domain in full, with the rest retrieved from reference TRBV12-5 and TRBJ2-5, is DARVTQTPRHKVTEMGQEVTMRCQPILGHNTVFWYRQTMMQGLELLAYFRNRAPLDDSGMPKDRFSAEMPDATLATLKIQPSEPRDSAVYFCASGSGTGEETQYFGPGTRLLVL.

This clonotype was recorded many times. The rearrangement links TRBV12-3 or TRBV12-4 to TRBJ1-5; TRBD1 agrees at 7 bases. The CDR3 extends over 16 amino acids. V lost 3 bases, J lost 2 bases, and 7 bases stayed unmatched. CDR3 coding DNA: TGTGCCAGCAGTTTTTACGCAGGGGGTCGCAATCAGCCCCAGCATTTT. Its translation is CASSFYAGGRNQPQHF.

This clonotype was detected ten times or more. The chain is built from TRBV20-1 and TRBJ2-3, with unresolved D. This CDR3 region has 14 residues. CDR1 DFQATT and CDR2 SNEGSKA come from the germline V gene (reference sequence). Deletions cut 3 bases from V and 0 bases from J, with 10 bases between. The DNA for the CDR3 is TGCAGTGCTAGTGGAAGATCTAGCACAGATACGCAGTATTTT. Translating it yields CSASGRSSTDTQYF.

This clonotype was detected many times. The rearrangement uses TRBV21-1 and TRBJ2-7; the table's D call, TRBD2, has no DNA check behind it. TRBV21-1 is marked as a pseudogene. The CDR3 contains 17 residues. The CDR3 nucleotides read TGTGCCAGCAGCAAACAAACTAGCGGGAGGGCCTCCTACGAGCAGTACTTC. Protein: CASSKQTSGRASYEQYF.

This clonotype has a count of ten or more. The rearrangement joins TRBV7-9 to TRBJ2-3; D is perhaps TRBD1 or TRBD2 (5 bases each). This CDR3 is 15 amino acids long. The germline V and J ends were trimmed by 4 bases and 0 bases, with 11 bases remaining between them. Germline CDR1 is SEHNR and CDR2 is FQNEAQ (reference sequence). CDR3: CASSSQGRSTDTQYF. The CDR3 DNA sequence: TGTGCCAGCAGCTCGCAGGGACGGAGCACAGATACGCAGTATTTT.

In its sample, this clonotype was seen many times. The chain recombines TRBV20-1 with TRBJ1-5, with D unclear. CDR3 length: 12 residues. V was pared by 3 bases and J by 1 base, with 4 bases between. The V gene's germline CDR1 is DFQATT and CDR2 SNEGSKA (reference sequence). Here the CDR3 DNA reads TGCAGTGCTAGCCTCAGCAATCAGCCCCAGCATTTT. This codes for CSASLSNQPQHF.

This clonotype was found many times. This chain joins TRBV20-1 and TRBJ2-7; D uncertain. There are 14 residues in the CDR3. Trimming took 1 base from V and 5 from J, leaving 15 bases between them. Germline values: CDR1 DFQATT, CDR2 SNEGSKA (reference sequence). CDR3 nucleotides: TGCAGTGCTAGAGGGACCGGAGCCATCCACGAGCAGTACTTC. As protein: CSARGTGAIHEQYF.

The CDR3: CSARGLAGRTDTQYF. CDR3 DNA sequence: TGCAGTGCTAGGGGACTAGCGGGGCGAACAGATACGCAGTATTTT. The V call is TRBV20-1, the J call TRBJ2-3; 13 bases are shared with TRBD2. Germline V gene lookup returns CDR1 DFQATT and CDR2 SNEGSKA (reference sequence). After removal of 3 bases from V and 3 bases from J, the junction contained 3 bases not matched to a gene. This CDR3 has 15 residues.

The sample holds a few counts of this clonotype. The CDR3 sequence is CASKTQGPGANVLTF. CDR3 nucleotide sequence: TGTGCCAGTAAGACCCAGGGCCCTGGGGCCAACGTCCTGACTTTC. The chain is built from TRBV19 and TRBJ2-6; perhaps TRBD1 as D (5 bases). Trimming pared 7 bases from V and 2 bases from J, leaving 12 bases between. Germline loops: CDR1 LNHDA, CDR2 SQIVND (reference sequence). The CDR3 length is 15 residues. The full variable domain, in which reference TRBV19 and TRBJ2-6 provide the parts outside the CDR3, is DGGITQSPKYLFRKEGQNVTLSCEQNLNHDAMYWYRQDPGQGLRLIYYSQIVNDFQKGDIAEGYSVSREKKESFPLTVTSAQKNPTAFYLCASKTQGPGANVLTFGAGSRLTVL.

This clonotype was seen many times. The chain joins TRBV5-1 to TRBJ2-3; maybe TRBD2 (6 bases). This CDR3 is 16 amino acids long. V shed 4 bases and J shed 0 bases, with 15 bases lying between them. Per the germline V gene, CDR1 is SGHRS and CDR2 is YFSETQ. The CDR3 loop is CASSLGTGSSTDTQYF. The DNA for the CDR3 is TGCGCCAGCAGCCTGGGGACCGGGAGTAGCACAGATACGCAGTATTTT.

This clonotype was seen ten or more times. This sequence joins TRBV5-1 and TRBJ2-2, with D tentatively TRBD2 (5 bases). Per germline, CDR1 SGHRS and CDR2 YFSETQ. The length of the CDR3 is 15 residues. With 0 bases removed from V and 7 bases from J, the gap between germline ends came to 13 bases. CDR3 sequence: CASSLVGGSHGELFF. The CDR3 DNA sequence: TGCGCCAGCAGCTTGGTTGGCGGGTCCCACGGGGAGCTGTTTTTT.

This clonotype occurred many times. This chain uses TRBV5-6 with TRBJ1-5, with 10 nucleotides matching TRBD1. The CDR3 consists of 15 residues. Trimming took 5 bases from V and 2 from J; bases not matched to a gene: 4. Germline assignment: CDR1 SGHDT and CDR2 YYEEEE. CDR3 in amino acids: CASSPGTGGNQPQHF. The CDR3 region has the DNA TGTGCCAGCAGTCCCGGGACAGGGGGCAATCAGCCCCAGCATTTT.